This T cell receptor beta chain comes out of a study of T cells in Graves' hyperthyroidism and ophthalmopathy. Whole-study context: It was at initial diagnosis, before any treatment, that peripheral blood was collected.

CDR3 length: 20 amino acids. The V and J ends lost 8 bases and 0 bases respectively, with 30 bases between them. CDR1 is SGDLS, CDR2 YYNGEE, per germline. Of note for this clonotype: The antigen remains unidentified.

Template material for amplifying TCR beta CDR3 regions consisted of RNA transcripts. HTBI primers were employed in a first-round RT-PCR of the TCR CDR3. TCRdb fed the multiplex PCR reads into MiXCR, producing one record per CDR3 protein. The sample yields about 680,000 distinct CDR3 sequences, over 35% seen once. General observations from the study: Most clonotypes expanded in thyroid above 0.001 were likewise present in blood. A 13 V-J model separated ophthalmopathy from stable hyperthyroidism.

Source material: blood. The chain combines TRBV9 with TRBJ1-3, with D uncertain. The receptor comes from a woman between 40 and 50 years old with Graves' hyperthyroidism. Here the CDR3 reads CARTRVRYKTDYLSGNTIYF. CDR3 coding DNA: TGTGCCAGAACTAGGGTGAGGTACAAGACCGACTACCTCTCTGGAAACACCATATATTTT.